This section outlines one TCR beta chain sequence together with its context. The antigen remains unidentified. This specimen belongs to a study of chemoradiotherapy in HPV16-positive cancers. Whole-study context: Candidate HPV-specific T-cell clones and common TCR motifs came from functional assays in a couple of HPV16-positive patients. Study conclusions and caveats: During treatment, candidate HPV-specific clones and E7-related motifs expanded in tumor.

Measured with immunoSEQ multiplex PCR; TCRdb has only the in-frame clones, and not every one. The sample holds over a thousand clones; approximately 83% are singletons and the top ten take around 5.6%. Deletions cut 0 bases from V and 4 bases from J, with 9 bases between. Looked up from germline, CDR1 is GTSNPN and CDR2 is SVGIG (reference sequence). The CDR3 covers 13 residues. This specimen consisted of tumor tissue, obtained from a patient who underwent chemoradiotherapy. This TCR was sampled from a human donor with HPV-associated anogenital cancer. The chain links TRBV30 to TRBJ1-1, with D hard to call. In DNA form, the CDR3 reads TGTGCCTGGAGTGTTGCGGGGTTCACTGAAGCTTTCTTT. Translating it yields CAWSVAGFTEAFF.